This T cell receptor (beta chain) was documented in a study of CD8 T cells in ankylosing spondylitis. Notes on the study in general: As reported, disease-linked clones showed significant enrichment in matched ankylosing spondylitis synovial fluid. Among TCR beta sequences, a motif of 7 to 9 highly homologous variants appeared characteristic of ankylosing spondylitis blood.

Trimming pared 1 base from V and 4 bases from J, leaving 11 bases between. The CDR3 spans 15 residues. Germline V gives CDR1 SGHTA, CDR2 FQGNSA. Making use of molecular barcodes, quantitative 5'-RACE generated TCR beta libraries. Via MiXCR, TCRdb re-called the 5' RACE reads, giving one row per CDR3 protein. Counted here are 800,000 to 900,000 distinct CDR3 sequences, around 11% occurring once; the ten biggest clones make up less than 0.65%. The sample holds a few counts of this clonotype. No antigen is known for it. The receptor was isolated from a male donor with ankylosing spondylitis. Sequenced input: blood, either unsorted or a sorted T cell fraction (not recorded which). The V and J genes are TRBV7-2 and TRBJ1-3; possibly TRBD1 for D (6 bases). The CDR3 region has the DNA TGTGCCAGCAGCTTAGTGTGGGGGGCCGGAAACACCATATATTTT. Its translation: CASSLVWGAGNTIYF.